This TCR beta chain was recovered during a study of T-cell memory formation after mild COVID-19. Study-level points and caveats: Several responding clones turned up in pre-infection memory, indicating that cross-reactive memory may have taken part.

In germline, CDR1 is SGHVS, CDR2 FQNEAQ. Trimming cost V 4 bases and J 4 bases, with 13 bases left between them. The CDR3 extends over 15 amino acids. Each CDR3 protein gets one entry after TCRdb re-called the 5' RACE reads with MiXCR. In the table there are approximately 300,000 distinct CDR3 sequences, about a sixth of which are singletons. Regarding this clonotype: No antigen is known for it.

The receptor comes from a man younger than 35 who had mild COVID-19 (a few samples of this study predate the infection). Cell type and time point are not known. Input material: PBMCs or a T cell subset sorted from them (not recorded which). The chain couples TRBV7-8 to TRBJ2-2; possible D gene TRBD1, 6 bases. CDR3 nucleotide sequence: TGTGCCAGCAGCTCGGCAGGGGATCCCACCGGGGAGCTGTTTTTT. This encodes CASSSAGDPTGELFF. Full variable domain (remainder filled in from reference TRBV7-8 and TRBJ2-2): GAGVSQSPRYKVAKRGQDVALRCDPISGHVSLFWYQQALGQGPEFLTYFQNEAQLDKSGLPSDRFFAERPEGSVSTLKIQRTQQEDSAVYLCASSSAGDPTGELFFGEGSRLTVL.